This TCR beta chain came from a study of blood T cell repertoires in COVID-19 (dated by TCRdb to the early 2020s). Broadly, across the study: The collaborator samples originated in the United States, Italy and Spain and spanned the acute and convalescent phases of COVID-19. The material from the prospective study consisted of cDNA or gDNA derived from T cells, B-cell-depleted T cells, or PBMCs. The dataset comprised deeply sampled blood TCRbeta repertoires from subjects exposed to, actively infected with, or recovered from COVID-19. The repertoires were released in a freely available public database meant as a resource for research on the immune response to SARS-CoV-2. The samples were drawn from the first 160 participants of the ongoing ImmuneRACE study and from 1,254 subjects provided by 6 global collaborators. Nearly every sample came with metadata listing a de-identified subject ID, COVID-19 status, age in years and sex. Where available, HLA class I and class II types were taken from metadata supplied by the sample provider and were not determined by assay-based typing. What the research found in general, with its limitations: Clinical and demographic metadata were provided uncurated, with the amount varying by source and participant.

With regard to this clone: The antigen it binds to is not known. One base away there is no much larger clone; base qualities are not given.

Collaborating institutions collected whole blood in K2EDTA tubes following their own protocols. Collaborator samples were shipped for TCRbeta analysis as frozen whole blood, isolated PBMCs, or DNA extracted from either sample type. Its CDR3 holds 16 amino acids, cysteine through phenylalanine. Only the CDR3 DNA is retained, 48 bases long and in frame from the first base. Taken from the germline V gene, the CDR1 and CDR2 loops are KGHSH and LQKENI. V and J are trimmed by 3 bases and 7 bases, and the gene matches miss 12 bases of the junction. TCRbeta CDR3 regions were amplified from genomic DNA using the immunoSEQ Assay, a bias-controlled multiplex PCR. Concerning the study's data processing: The number of nucleated cells in each sample was estimated by amplification of reference gene primers within the assay. Sequence reads were collapsed and filtered to measure the absolute abundance of every unique TCRbeta CDR3 rearrangement. For each sample, productive Simpson clonality was calculated as the square root of Simpson's diversity index across productive rearrangements. What TCRdb holds here is the immuneACCESS table cut down to in-frame rearrangements. Part of the clones is not present; checked against another copy, under half of the missing clones reflect an unresolved V gene, and the others are unexplained. Clone size and the V and J calls come from that table; the DNA yielded D and trimming. In this sample the table shows 150,000 to 200,000 clones, approximately 87% of which occur a single time. The top ten constitute roughly 2.6% of the sample.

The sample consisted of peripheral blood. The chain employs TRBV18 and TRBJ1-5; 7 bases in between match TRBD1. This TCR came from a man between 35 and 55 years old with active or convalescent COVID-19. The CDR3 corresponds to CASSPSRQGVLQPQHF. The DNA reads as follows: TGTGCCAGCTCACCGTCCCGACAGGGAGTATTGCAGCCCCAGCATTTT. With the portions outside the CDR3 filled from the reference TRBV18 and TRBJ1-5 genes, the complete variable region becomes NAGVMQNPRHLVRRRGQEARLRCSPMKGHSHVYWYRQLPEEGLKFMVYLQKENIIDESGMPKERFSAEFPKEGPSILRIQQVVRGDSAAYFCASSPSRQGVLQPQHFGDGTRLSIL.